The 4 T cell receptor beta chains listed next were all sequenced from one sample in a study of CXCR3-negative and CXCR3-positive naive CD8 T cells. In preparing the TRB cDNA libraries, 5' RACE with UMI labels was used. Following a re-call of the 5' RACE reads, TCRdb has one entry per CDR3 protein and lacks DNA. This specimen shows approximately 45,000 distinct CDR3 sequences; the ten leading clones hold roughly 15%. The sequencing input was memory CD8+ T cells from blood. Receptor source: a human donor in good health. Some clones in this sample may be carry-over from other donors' samples.

This chain uses TRBV7-9 with TRBJ1-3; TCRdb names TRBD1, which stays unverified in the absence of DNA. Germline V gene sequence: CDR1 SEHNR, CDR2 FQNEAQ (reference sequence). This CDR3 contains 17 residues. The CDR3 is CASSFVGQGAEGNTIYF.

This chain links TRBV5-1 with TRBJ1-2. Germline CDR1 is SGHRS and CDR2 is YFSETQ. The CDR3 runs 17 residues. The CDR3 reads CASTKQYDSEGLYGYTF.

The gene calls are TRBV3-1 and TRBJ2-5; checking the TCRdb D call of TRBD1 is not possible without DNA. The CDR3 has 14 residues. Per germline, CDR1 LGHDT and CDR2 YNNKEL (reference sequence). This CDR3 reads CASRPDTDGETQYF.

The chain has TRBV5-1 and TRBJ2-1; TCRdb's assignment of TRBD1 cannot be checked, as there is no DNA. This CDR3 comprises 13 residues. The germline gives CDR1 SGHRS, CDR2 YFSETQ. The CDR3 here is CASSLTGDDEQFF.